This TCR beta chain was recovered during a study of shared clonotypes between healthy human individuals. Trimming removed 0 bases from V and 5 bases from J, with 23 bases in between. CDR3 size: 18 residues. The V gene's germline CDR1 is SGHAT and CDR2 FQNNGV. Assay used: immunoSEQ multiplex PCR; TCRdb lists only in-frame clones, some missing. The sample lists roughly 590,000 clones; 95% to 96% were seen once. CD45RO-negative, CCR7-positively selected cells formed the naive CD8 fraction, excluding terminally differentiated effector memory CD45RA+ cells. The sample taken for sequencing was naive CD8+ T cells sorted from blood. The genes are TRBV11-2 and TRBJ2-7; D is perhaps TRBD1 or TRBD2 (5 bases each). The receptor was derived from a woman in her thirties in good health. CDR3 nucleotide sequence: TGTGCCAGCAGCTTAGATCGCGTGGCATGGGGGTGGATGGACGAGCAGTACTTC. Translation gives CASSLDRVAWGWMDEQYF.